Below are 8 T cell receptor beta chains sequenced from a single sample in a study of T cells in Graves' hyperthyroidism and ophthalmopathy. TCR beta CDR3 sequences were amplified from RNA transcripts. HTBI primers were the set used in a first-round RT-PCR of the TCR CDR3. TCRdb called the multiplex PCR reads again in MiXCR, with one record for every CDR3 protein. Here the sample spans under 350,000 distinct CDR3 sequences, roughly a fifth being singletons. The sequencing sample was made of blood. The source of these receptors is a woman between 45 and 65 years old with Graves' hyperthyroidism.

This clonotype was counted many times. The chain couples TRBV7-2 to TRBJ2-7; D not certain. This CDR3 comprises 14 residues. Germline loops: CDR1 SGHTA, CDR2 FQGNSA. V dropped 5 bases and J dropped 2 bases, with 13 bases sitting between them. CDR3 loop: CASSLWRAPYEQYF. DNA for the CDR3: TGTGCCAGCAGCCTGTGGCGAGCCCCCTACGAGCAGTACTTC.

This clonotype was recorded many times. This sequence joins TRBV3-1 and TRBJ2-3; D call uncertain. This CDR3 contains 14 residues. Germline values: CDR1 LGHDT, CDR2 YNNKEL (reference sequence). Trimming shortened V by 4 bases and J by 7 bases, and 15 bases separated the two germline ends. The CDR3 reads CASSPSSRANTQYF. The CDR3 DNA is TGTGCCAGCAGCCCAAGCAGTAGGGCGAATACGCAGTATTTT.

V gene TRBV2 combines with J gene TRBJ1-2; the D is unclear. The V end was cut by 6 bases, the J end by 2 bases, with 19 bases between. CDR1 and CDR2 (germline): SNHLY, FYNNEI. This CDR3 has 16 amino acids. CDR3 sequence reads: CASSQTAGKSNYGYTF. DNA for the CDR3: TGTGCCAGCAGCCAGACCGCGGGGAAATCCAACTATGGCTACACCTTC.

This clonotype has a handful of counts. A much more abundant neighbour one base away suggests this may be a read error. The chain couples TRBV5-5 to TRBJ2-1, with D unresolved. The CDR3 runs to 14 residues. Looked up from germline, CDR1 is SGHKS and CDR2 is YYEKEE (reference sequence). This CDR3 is CARSLVIRSNEQFF. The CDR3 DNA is TGTGCCAGAAGCTTGGTTATTAGGTCTAATGAGCAGTTCTTC.

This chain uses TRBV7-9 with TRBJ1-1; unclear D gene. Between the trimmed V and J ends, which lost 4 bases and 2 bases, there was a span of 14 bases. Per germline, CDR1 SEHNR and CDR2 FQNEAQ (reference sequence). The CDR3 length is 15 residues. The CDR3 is CASSSNRVLNTEAFF. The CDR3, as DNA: TGTGCCAGCAGCTCAAACAGAGTATTAAACACTGAAGCTTTCTTT.

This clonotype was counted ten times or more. DNA of the CDR3: TGTGCCAGCAGCGCAACTAGGGACTACGAGCAGTACTTC. Its protein product is CASSATRDYEQYF. The V and J genes are TRBV7-3 and TRBJ2-7, with a weak D call TRBD2 (5 bases). The V gene's germline CDR1 is SGHTA and CDR2 FQGTGA. The CDR3 runs to 13 residues. Trimming shortened V by 5 bases and J by 3 bases, and 11 bases separated the two germline ends.

The CDR3 DNA sequence: TGCAGCGCCATGACAGGGTCCTACGAGCAGTACTTC. Translating gives CSAMTGSYEQYF. The V call is TRBV29-1, the J call TRBJ2-7, with 7 bases that match TRBD1. This CDR3 region has 12 residues. The germline V gene has CDR1 SQVTM and CDR2 ANQGSEA. V dropped 7 bases and J dropped 1; count of bases not matched to a gene: 4.

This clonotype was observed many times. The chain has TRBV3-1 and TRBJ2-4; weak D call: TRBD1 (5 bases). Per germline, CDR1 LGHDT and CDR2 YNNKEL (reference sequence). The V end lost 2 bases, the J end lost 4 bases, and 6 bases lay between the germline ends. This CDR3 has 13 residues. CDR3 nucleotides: TGTGCCAGCAGCCAATCAGGGAAAAACATTCAGTACTTC. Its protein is CASSQSGKNIQYF.